The 15 T cell receptor beta chains in this list originate from one sample, sequenced in a study of blood T cell repertoires in COVID-19. Measured with immunoSEQ multiplex PCR; TCRdb has only the in-frame clones, and not every one. Of roughly 32,000 clones in the sample, roughly 90% were seen once. Material for sequencing was peripheral blood. The receptors were sampled from a man aged 50-59 years with active or convalescent COVID-19.

The V gene is TRBV7-3, the J gene TRBJ2-3; D is perhaps TRBD2 (6 bases). The CDR3 sequence is 21 residues long. Trimming took 2 bases from V and 3 from J, leaving 30 bases between them. Germline V CDR1 and CDR2: SGHTA, FQGTGA. The CDR3 DNA sequence: TGTGCCAGCAGCTTAGACGCCCTAGCGAATCGGGCCTCTCCCGGTACAGATACGCAGTATTTT. Translating it yields CASSLDALANRASPGTDTQYF.

The CDR3 region is CASSVGLAGVGDTQYF. The CDR3 bases are TGTGCCAGCAGCGTAGGGCTAGCGGGAGTGGGAGATACGCAGTATTTT. The chain combines TRBV9 with TRBJ2-3; TRBD2 matches at 10 bases. Germline V gives CDR1 SGDLS, CDR2 YYNGEE. V lost 0 bases and J lost 5; bases outside the gene matches: 6. This CDR3 is 16 amino acids long.

The rearrangement joins TRBV5-5 to TRBJ2-1; D perhaps matches TRBD2 (6 bases). The CDR3 totals 18 residues. V was pared by 3 bases and J by 3 bases, with 22 bases between. Germline CDR1 is SGHKS and CDR2 is YYEKEE (reference sequence). DNA of the CDR3: TGTGCCAGCAGCTCCCGGCCCCTTTTTAGGAGGGACTACAATGAGCAGTTCTTC. Translation: CASSSRPLFRRDYNEQFF.

The gene calls are TRBV6-5 and TRBJ2-1; D remains ambiguous. The CDR3 extends over 16 amino acids. Trimming pared 2 bases from V and 0 bases from J, leaving 11 bases between. The V gene's germline CDR1 is MNHEY and CDR2 SVGAGI. The CDR3 region is CASSYLGPSSYNEQFF. The CDR3 DNA reads as TGTGCCAGCAGTTACCTGGGCCCCAGCTCCTACAATGAGCAGTTCTTC.

This clone showed up just a few times. J is TRBJ2-1 and V is TRBV6-2 or TRBV6-3; maybe TRBD2 (6 bases). Germline CDR1 reads MNHEY; CDR2 reads SVGEGT. The length of the CDR3 is 15 residues. V dropped 2 bases and J dropped 4 bases, with 12 bases sitting between them. CDR3 region: CASSYGRPPYNEQFF. The CDR3 DNA reads as TGTGCCAGCAGTTACGGGAGGCCCCCATACAATGAGCAGTTCTTC.

The V and J genes are TRBV28 and TRBJ1-2; no clear D gene. The CDR3 extends over 13 amino acids. Trimming pared 6 bases from V and 7 bases from J, leaving 15 bases between. The germline CDR1 and CDR2 sequences are MDHEN and SYDVKM. The CDR3 bases are TGTGCCAGCAGGACCGGTTTTGAGGGTGGCTACACCTTC. Its translation: CASRTGFEGGYTF.

This chain links TRBV6-6 with TRBJ2-1; D may be TRBD2 (6 bases). Trimming stripped 6 bases from V and 0 bases from J, with 12 bases between. The CDR3 is 15 amino acids. The germline CDR1 and CDR2 sequences are MNHNY and SVGAGI (reference sequence). CDR3: CASSPSGGSYNEQFF. CDR3 sequence (DNA): TGTGCCAGCAGCCCCTCCGGGGGCTCCTACAATGAGCAGTTCTTC.

The J gene is TRBJ2-7, the V gene TRBV28; 9 nucleotides align to TRBD2. The CDR3 is 13 residues long. The trim removed 6 bases at V and 5 bases at J, leaving 5 bases unmatched. CDR1 is MDHEN and CDR2 is SYDVKM in the germline V gene. In nucleotides, the CDR3 is TGTGCCAGCAGGTGGGCTAGCGGGAACGAGCAGTACTTC. This gives the protein CASRWASGNEQYF.

The chain uses TRBV6-6 and TRBJ2-7, with TRBD1 matching 7 bases. Germline V lookup: CDR1 MNHNY, CDR2 SVGAGI (reference sequence). J gave up 2 bases and V 6 bases, and 4 bases lay outside the gene matches. The CDR3 contains 13 residues. The CDR3 sequence: CASSATGPYEQYF. In DNA form, the CDR3 reads TGTGCCAGCAGCGCGACAGGGCCCTACGAGCAGTACTTC.

The CDR3 DNA reads TGTGCCAGCAGGTCCAGGGAAACAGGGATGAACACTGAAGCTTTCTTT. Its translation is CASRSRETGMNTEAFF. This chain connects TRBV2 to TRBJ1-1, with D possibly matching TRBD1 (6 bases). The CDR3 has 16 residues. Trimming took off 6 bases at V and 0 bases at J, with 17 bases between the two ends. Germline loops: CDR1 SNHLY, CDR2 FYNNEI.

This clone was seen only once. The J gene is TRBJ2-7, the V gene TRBV28; D remains unclear. The CDR3 spans 14 residues. In germline, CDR1 is MDHEN, CDR2 SYDVKM. Trimming stripped 9 bases from V and 2 bases from J, with 17 bases between. The chain's CDR3 is CASRRPDGAYEQYF. The CDR3 DNA reads as TGTGCCAGTAGAAGGCCAGACGGAGCCTACGAGCAGTACTTC.

The rearrangement joins TRBV2 to TRBJ2-7; tentative D call: TRBD1 (6 bases). The CDR3 is 14 residues long. V lost 8 bases and J lost 1, with 15 bases in between. The V gene's germline CDR1 is SNHLY and CDR2 FYNNEI. This CDR3 reads CASDPRGRSYEQYF. DNA of the CDR3: TGTGCCAGCGACCCCAGGGGCCGATCCTACGAGCAGTACTTC.

The J gene is TRBJ1-4, the V gene TRBV28, with 9 nucleotides matching TRBD1. The length of the CDR3 is 18 residues. The V gene end was trimmed by 3 bases and the J gene end by 4 bases; junction bases not matched to a gene: 12. Per germline, CDR1 MDHEN and CDR2 SYDVKM. For the CDR3, the DNA is TGTGCCAGCAGTTTGTTTCCTAACAGGGGGCGCATTAATGAAAAACTGTTTTTT. It encodes CASSLFPNRGRINEKLFF. The full variable domain, rest sourced from reference TRBV28 and TRBJ1-4, is DVKVTQSSRYLVKRTGEKVFLECVQDMDHENMFWYRQDPGLGLRLIYFSYDVKMKEKGDIPEGYSVSREKKERFSLILESASTNQTSMYLCASSLFPNRGRINEKLFFGSGTQLSVL.

The V and J genes are TRBV19 and TRBJ2-7, with D uncertain. The length of the CDR3 is 13 residues. Trimming left V 11 bases short and J 0 bases short, with 14 bases between. The germline V gene has CDR1 LNHDA and CDR2 SQIVND (reference sequence). CDR3 in amino acids: CALSTADSYEQYF. CDR3 nucleotide sequence: TGTGCCCTATCCACAGCCGACTCCTACGAGCAGTACTTC.

The V gene is TRBV3-1 (or the pseudogene TRBV3-2), the J gene TRBJ1-4; perhaps TRBD1 as D (5 bases). Germline CDR1 is LGHDT and CDR2 is YNNKEL (reference sequence). The CDR3 totals 14 residues. The V end was cut by 4 bases, the J end by 8 bases, with 14 bases between. This CDR3 is CASSLQGSSEKLFF. Here the CDR3 DNA reads TGTGCCAGCAGCCTTCAGGGCAGCTCGGAAAAACTGTTTTTT.